These 10 T cell receptor beta chains were all obtained from the same sample, sequenced in a study of T cells after yellow fever vaccination. TCRdb reanalysed the 5' RACE reads using MiXCR and keeps one entry per CDR3 protein. The table records a few hundred thousand distinct CDR3 sequences, roughly a fifth of them present only once. The sequenced sample was PBMCs, obtained 15 days after the yellow fever booster vaccination. These receptor sequences come from a man aged 25-40 years who received the YFV17D yellow fever vaccine.

This chain links TRBV24-1 with TRBJ2-7; perhaps D is TRBD1 or TRBD2 (5 bases each). The V and J ends lost 2 bases and 1 base respectively, with 14 bases between them. This CDR3 comprises 16 residues. Germline loops: CDR1 KGHDR, CDR2 SFDVKD. In DNA, the CDR3 is TGTGCCACCAGTGATTCCCCCGGGACGGAATCCTACGAGCAGTACTTC. This encodes CATSDSPGTESYEQYF.

The chain combines TRBV7-9 with TRBJ2-7, with D possibly matching TRBD2 (6 bases). The CDR3 runs 15 residues. Trimming pared 6 bases from V and 1 base from J, leaving 16 bases between. In germline, CDR1 is SEHNR, CDR2 FQNEAQ (reference sequence). The CDR3: CASRNGPGGSYEQYF. DNA of the CDR3: TGTGCCAGCAGAAATGGACCCGGAGGGTCCTACGAGCAGTACTTC. Full variable domain (missing parts from reference TRBV7-9 and TRBJ2-7): DTGVSQNPRHKITKRGQNVTFRCDPISEHNRLYWYRQTLGQGPEFLTYFQNEAQLEKSRLLSDRFSAERPKGSFSTLEIQRTEQGDSAMYLCASRNGPGGSYEQYFGPGTRLTVT.

This clonotype showed up just a few times. The CDR3 protein is CASSYRGEQETQYF. The CDR3 nucleotides read TGTGCCAGCAGTTATAGGGGGGAGCAAGAGACCCAGTACTTC. This chain links TRBV27 with TRBJ2-5; the D gene could be TRBD1 or TRBD2 (6 bases each). The CDR3 consists of 14 residues. CDR1 and CDR2 (germline): MNHEY, SMNVEV (reference sequence). V was trimmed by 4 bases and J by 2 bases, leaving 11 bases between them.

The V call is TRBV28, the J call TRBJ1-6, with unresolved D. The CDR3 is 12 amino acids. V lost 7 bases, J lost 10 bases, and 11 bases lay in between. CDR1 is MDHEN and CDR2 is SYDVKM in the germline V gene. CDR3 DNA sequence: TGTGCCAGCACAGGCCCCGGATCACCCCTCCACTTT. Translated: CASTGPGSPLHF.

This CDR3 is CASSSWGTGLGYTF. In DNA, the CDR3 is TGTGCCAGCAGTTCTTGGGGGACAGGGCTTGGCTACACCTTC. The J gene is TRBJ1-2, the V gene TRBV7-2, with 9 bases that match TRBD1. The CDR3 spans 14 residues. V was clipped by 6 bases and J by 7 bases; unmatched bases: 9. Germline values: CDR1 SGHTA, CDR2 FQGNSA.

In this sample, this clonotype turned up a few times. The chain uses TRBV20-1 and TRBJ2-7, with 10 bases lining up with TRBD2. V gave up 3 bases and J gave up 2 bases; unmatched junction bases: 7. From germline, CDR1 is DFQATT and CDR2 SNEGSKA (reference sequence). The CDR3 loop spans 15 amino acids. The CDR3 here is CSASRTSGDPYEQYF. The CDR3 DNA is TGCAGTGCTAGCCGTACTAGCGGGGACCCCTACGAGCAGTACTTC.

This clonotype was detected only a few times. V usage is TRBV19 and J usage is TRBJ2-5; 12 bases agree with TRBD2. V trimming: 4 bases; J trimming: 5 bases; junction bases outside the gene matches: 8. The CDR3 runs to 16 residues. Germline assignment: CDR1 LNHDA and CDR2 SQIVND (reference sequence). CDR3 residues: CASSTTGTSGLETQYF. The CDR3 DNA reads as TGTGCCAGTAGTACCACCGGGACTAGCGGGTTGGAGACCCAGTACTTC.

The chain recombines TRBV12-3 or TRBV12-4 with TRBJ2-1, with 8 bases aligning to TRBD2. V shed 1 base, J shed 7 bases, and the junction held 6 bases outside the gene matches. The CDR3 extends over 15 amino acids. CDR3 loop: CASSLEAGVGNEQFF. The CDR3 nucleotides read TGTGCCAGCAGTTTAGAAGCGGGAGTGGGTAATGAGCAGTTCTTC.

V gene TRBV12-3 or TRBV12-4 combines with J gene TRBJ2-7, with TRBD2 identical over 13 bases. This CDR3 contains 14 residues. Trimming removed 10 bases from V and 4 bases from J; junction bases left unmatched: 7. The CDR3 nucleotides are TGTGCCACCTCGAGGACTAGCGGGAGTTACGAGCAGTACTTC. It codes for CATSRTSGSYEQYF.

This clonotype has only a few counts. This chain uses TRBV6-1 with TRBJ2-2, with 10 nucleotides matching TRBD2. Looked up from germline, CDR1 is MNHNS and CDR2 is SASEGT. The CDR3 extends over 18 amino acids. V lost 2 bases to trimming and J lost 8 bases; unmatched junction nucleotides: 14. DNA for the CDR3: TGTGCCAGCAGTGAACTAATCCTGCTAGCGGGAGCTGGTGGGGAGCTGTTTTTT. It yields the protein CASSELILLAGAGGELFF.